This T cell receptor beta chain was identified during a study of early T cells in non-severe SARS-CoV-2 infection. V dropped 6 bases and J dropped 0 bases, with 9 bases sitting between them. Germline V lookup: CDR1 SGHRS, CDR2 YFSETQ. There are 13 residues in the CDR3. Study-wide points: VDJdb-based annotation leaned toward anti-spike CD8 responses and missed private and CD4 specificities.

Individual cDNA molecules received unique molecular identifiers during library preparation. TCRdb reanalysed the 5' RACE reads using MiXCR and keeps one entry per CDR3 protein. The data contain fewer than 75,000 distinct CDR3 sequences, around 19% of them seen just once; the ten biggest clones take up 8% to 10%. This clonotype was seen a few times. Its antigen is unknown. This TCR was recovered from an adult who was a healthcare worker with PCR-confirmed SARS-CoV-2 infection or an uninfected control (not recorded which). The chain has TRBV5-1 and TRBJ2-5; perhaps TRBD2 as D (5 bases). This sample comprised whole blood, obtained at baseline. CDR3 region: CASKRNNQETQYF. CDR3 sequence (DNA): TGCGCCAGCAAGCGGAACAACCAAGAGACCCAGTACTTC.